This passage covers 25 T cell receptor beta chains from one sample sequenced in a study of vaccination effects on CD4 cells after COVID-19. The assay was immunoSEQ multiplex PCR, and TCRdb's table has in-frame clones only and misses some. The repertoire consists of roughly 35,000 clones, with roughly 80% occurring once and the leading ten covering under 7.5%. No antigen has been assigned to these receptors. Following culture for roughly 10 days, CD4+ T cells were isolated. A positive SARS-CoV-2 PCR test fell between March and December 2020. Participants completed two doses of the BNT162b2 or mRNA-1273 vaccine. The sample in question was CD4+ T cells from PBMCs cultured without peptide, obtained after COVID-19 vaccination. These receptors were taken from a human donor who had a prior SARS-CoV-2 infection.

The CDR3 loop reads CASSEDQEETQYF. DNA for the CDR3: TGTGCCAGCAGTGAAGACCAAGAAGAGACCCAGTACTTC. This chain uses TRBV2 with TRBJ2-5; D is unresolved. The germline CDR1 and CDR2 sequences are SNHLY and FYNNEI. The V and J ends lost 1 base and 3 bases respectively, with 6 bases between them. The length of the CDR3 is 13 residues.

The CDR3 here is CASSTTGWDEQYF. The CDR3 nucleotides read TGTGCCAGCAGCACGACAGGGTGGGACGAGCAGTACTTC. V gene TRBV9 combines with J gene TRBJ2-7, with TRBD1 matching 7 bases. The CDR3 consists of 13 residues. Germline CDR1 SGDLS, CDR2 YYNGEE. After removal of 4 bases from V and 5 bases from J, the junction contained 6 bases not matched to a gene.

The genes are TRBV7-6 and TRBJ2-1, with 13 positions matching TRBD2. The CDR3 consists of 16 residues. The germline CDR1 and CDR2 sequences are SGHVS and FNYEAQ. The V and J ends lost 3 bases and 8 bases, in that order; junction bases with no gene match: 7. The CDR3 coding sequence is TGTGCCAGCAGCTTCGGACTAGCGGGAGTGGGGTATGAGCAGTTCTTC. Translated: CASSFGLAGVGYEQFF.

The CDR3 loop reads CASSPNPNNFNEQFF. The CDR3 bases are TGTGCCAGCAGCCCCAATCCGAACAATTTCAATGAGCAGTTCTTC. The genes are TRBV4-2 and TRBJ2-1; D is unresolved. Germline lookup yields CDR1 LGHNA and CDR2 YNFKEQ. V was trimmed by 4 bases and J by 6 bases, leaving 16 bases between them. The CDR3 runs 15 residues.

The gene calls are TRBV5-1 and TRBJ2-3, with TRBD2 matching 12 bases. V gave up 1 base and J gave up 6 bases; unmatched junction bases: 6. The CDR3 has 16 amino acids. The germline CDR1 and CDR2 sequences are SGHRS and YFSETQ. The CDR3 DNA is TGCGCCAGCAGCTTGCCTAGCGGGAGGGCCTGGGATACGCAGTATTTT. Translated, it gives CASSLPSGRAWDTQYF.

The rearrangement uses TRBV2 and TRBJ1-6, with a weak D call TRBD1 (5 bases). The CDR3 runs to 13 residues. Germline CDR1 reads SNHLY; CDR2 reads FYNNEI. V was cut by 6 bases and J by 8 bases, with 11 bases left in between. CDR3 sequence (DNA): TGTGCCAGCAGCGTGGGGGTGGATTCACCCCTCCACTTT. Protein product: CASSVGVDSPLHF.

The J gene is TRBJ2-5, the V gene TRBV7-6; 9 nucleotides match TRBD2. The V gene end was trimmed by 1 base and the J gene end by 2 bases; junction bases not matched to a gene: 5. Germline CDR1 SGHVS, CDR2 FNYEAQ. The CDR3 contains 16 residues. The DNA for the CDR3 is TGTGCCAGCAGCTTAGGGCTGACTAGCGGACAAGAGACCCAGTACTTC. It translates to CASSLGLTSGQETQYF.

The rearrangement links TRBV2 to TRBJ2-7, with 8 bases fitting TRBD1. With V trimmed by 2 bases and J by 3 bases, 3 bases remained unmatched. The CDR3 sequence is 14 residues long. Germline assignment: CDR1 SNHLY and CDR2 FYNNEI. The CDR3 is CASSEQGAGYEQYF. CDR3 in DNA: TGTGCCAGCAGTGAACAGGGGGCCGGCTACGAGCAGTACTTC.

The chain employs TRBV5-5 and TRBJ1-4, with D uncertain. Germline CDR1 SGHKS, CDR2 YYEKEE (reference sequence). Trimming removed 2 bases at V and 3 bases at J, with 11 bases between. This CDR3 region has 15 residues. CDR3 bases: TGTGCCAGCAGCTTTTCAAGGACCTCTAATGAAAAACTGTTTTTT. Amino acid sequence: CASSFSRTSNEKLFF.

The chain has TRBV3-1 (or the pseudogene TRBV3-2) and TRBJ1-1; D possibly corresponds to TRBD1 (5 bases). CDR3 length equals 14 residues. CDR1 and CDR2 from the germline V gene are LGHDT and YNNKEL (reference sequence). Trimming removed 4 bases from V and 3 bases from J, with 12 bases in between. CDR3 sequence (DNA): TGTGCCAGCAGCCGCTCTCAGGGCCACACTGAAGCTTTCTTT. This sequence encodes CASSRSQGHTEAFF.

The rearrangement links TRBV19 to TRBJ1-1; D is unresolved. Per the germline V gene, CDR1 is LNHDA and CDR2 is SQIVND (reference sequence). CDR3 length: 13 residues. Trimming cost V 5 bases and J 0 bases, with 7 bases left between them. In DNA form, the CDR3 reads TGTGCCAGTAGTGGTACCCTGAACACTGAAGCTTTCTTT. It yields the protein CASSGTLNTEAFF. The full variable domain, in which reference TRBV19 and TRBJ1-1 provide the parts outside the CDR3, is DGGITQSPKYLFRKEGQNVTLSCEQNLNHDAMYWYRQDPGQGLRLIYYSQIVNDFQKGDIAEGYSVSREKKESFPLTVTSAQKNPTAFYLCASSGTLNTEAFFGQGTRLTVV.

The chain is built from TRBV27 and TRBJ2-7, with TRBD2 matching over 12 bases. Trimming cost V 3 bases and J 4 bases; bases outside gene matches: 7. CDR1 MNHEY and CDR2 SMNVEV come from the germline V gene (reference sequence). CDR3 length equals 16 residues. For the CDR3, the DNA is TGTGCCAGCAGTTTTCCAACTAGCGGGAGGTTGTACGAGCAGTACTTC. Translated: CASSFPTSGRLYEQYF.

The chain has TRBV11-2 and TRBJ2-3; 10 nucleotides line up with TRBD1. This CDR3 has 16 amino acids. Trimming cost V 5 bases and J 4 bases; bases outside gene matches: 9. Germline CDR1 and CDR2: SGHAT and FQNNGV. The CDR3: CASSHRDRGVADTQYF. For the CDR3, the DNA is TGTGCCAGCAGCCACCGGGACAGGGGAGTAGCAGATACGCAGTATTTT.

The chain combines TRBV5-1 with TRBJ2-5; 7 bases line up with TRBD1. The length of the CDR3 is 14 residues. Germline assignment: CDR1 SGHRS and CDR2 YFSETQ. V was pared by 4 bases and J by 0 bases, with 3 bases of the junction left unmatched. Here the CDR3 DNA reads TGCGCCAGCAGCAGGGGACAGAACCAAGAGACCCAGTACTTC. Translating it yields CASSRGQNQETQYF.

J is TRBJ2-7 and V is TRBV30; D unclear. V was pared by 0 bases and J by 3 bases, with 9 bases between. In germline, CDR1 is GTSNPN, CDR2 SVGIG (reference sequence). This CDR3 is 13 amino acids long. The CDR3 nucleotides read TGTGCCTGGAGTGTCGCGGACCTCTACGAGCAGTACTTC. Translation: CAWSVADLYEQYF. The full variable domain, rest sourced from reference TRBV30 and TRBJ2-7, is SQTIHQWPATLVQPVGSPLSLECTVEGTSNPNLYWYRQAAGRGLQLLFYSVGIGQISSEVPQNLSASRPQDRQFILSSKKLLLSDSGFYLCAWSVADLYEQYFGPGTRLTVT.

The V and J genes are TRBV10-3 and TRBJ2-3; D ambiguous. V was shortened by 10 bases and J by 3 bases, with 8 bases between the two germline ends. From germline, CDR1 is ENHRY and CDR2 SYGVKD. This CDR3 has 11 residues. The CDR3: CATATTDTQYF. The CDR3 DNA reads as TGTGCCACCGCAACGACAGATACGCAGTATTTT.

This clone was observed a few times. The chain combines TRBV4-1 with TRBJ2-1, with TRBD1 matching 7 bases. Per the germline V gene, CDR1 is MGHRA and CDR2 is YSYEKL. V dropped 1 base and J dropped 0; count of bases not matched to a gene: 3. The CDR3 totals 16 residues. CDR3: CASSQVQGSSYNEQFF. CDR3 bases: TGCGCCAGCAGCCAAGTACAGGGGAGCTCCTACAATGAGCAGTTCTTC.

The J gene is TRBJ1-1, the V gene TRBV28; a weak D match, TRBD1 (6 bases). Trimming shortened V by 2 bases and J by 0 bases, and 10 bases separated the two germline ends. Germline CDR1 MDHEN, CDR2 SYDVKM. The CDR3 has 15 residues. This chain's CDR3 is CASSLPGDLNTEAFF. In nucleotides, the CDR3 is TGTGCCAGCAGTTTACCAGGGGATTTGAACACTGAAGCTTTCTTT.

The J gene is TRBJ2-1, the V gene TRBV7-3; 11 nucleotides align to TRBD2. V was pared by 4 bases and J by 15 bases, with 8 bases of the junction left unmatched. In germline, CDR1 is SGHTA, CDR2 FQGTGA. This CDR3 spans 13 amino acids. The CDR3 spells CASSSTRLAGLFF. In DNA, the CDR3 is TGTGCCAGCAGCTCGACTCGACTAGCGGGGTTGTTCTTC.

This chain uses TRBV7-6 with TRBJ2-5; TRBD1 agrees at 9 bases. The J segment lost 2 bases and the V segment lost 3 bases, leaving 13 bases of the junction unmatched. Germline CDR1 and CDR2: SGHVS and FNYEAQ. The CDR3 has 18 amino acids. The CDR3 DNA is TGTGCCAGCAGCTTCCGGATTAGACAAGGGACAGGGCAAGAGACCCAGTACTTC. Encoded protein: CASSFRIRQGTGQETQYF.

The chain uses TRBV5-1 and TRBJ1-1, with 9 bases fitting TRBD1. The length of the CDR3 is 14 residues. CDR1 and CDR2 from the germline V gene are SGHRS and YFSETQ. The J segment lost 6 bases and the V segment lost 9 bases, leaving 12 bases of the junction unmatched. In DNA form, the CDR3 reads TGCGCCACCCGATGGGGGACAGGGTCCCCTGAAGCTTTCTTT. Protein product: CATRWGTGSPEAFF.

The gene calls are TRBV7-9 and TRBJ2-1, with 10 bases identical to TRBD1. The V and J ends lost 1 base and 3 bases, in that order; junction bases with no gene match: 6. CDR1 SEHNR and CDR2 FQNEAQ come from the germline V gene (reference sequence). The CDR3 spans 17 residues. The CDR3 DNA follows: TGTGCCAGCAGCTTAGTCACAGGGGACAGGGGCTACAATGAGCAGTTCTTC. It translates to CASSLVTGDRGYNEQFF.

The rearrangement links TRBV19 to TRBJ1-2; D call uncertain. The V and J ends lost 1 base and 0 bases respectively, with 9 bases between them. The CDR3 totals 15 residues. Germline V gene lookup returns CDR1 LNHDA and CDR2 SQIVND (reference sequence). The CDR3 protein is CASSIVPETNYGYTF. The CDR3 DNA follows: TGTGCCAGTAGTATAGTGCCCGAAACTAACTATGGCTACACCTTC.

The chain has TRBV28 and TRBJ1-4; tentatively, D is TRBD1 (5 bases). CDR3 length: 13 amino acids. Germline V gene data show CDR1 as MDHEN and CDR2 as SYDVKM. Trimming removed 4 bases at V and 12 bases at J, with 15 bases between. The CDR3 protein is CASSSQGRWELFF. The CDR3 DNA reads TGTGCCAGCAGTTCCCAGGGTAGGTGGGAACTGTTTTTT.

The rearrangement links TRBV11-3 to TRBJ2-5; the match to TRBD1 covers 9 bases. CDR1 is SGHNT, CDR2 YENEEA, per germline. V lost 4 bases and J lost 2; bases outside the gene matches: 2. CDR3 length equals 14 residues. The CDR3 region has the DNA TGTGCCAGCAGCTCGGGACAGGGACAAGAGACCCAGTACTTC. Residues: CASSSGQGQETQYF.